This T cell receptor (beta chain) originates from a study of blood T cell repertoires in COVID-19 (dated by TCRdb to 2019 to 2021). Study-level background: Collaborator samples came from the United States, Italy and Spain and covered acute and convalescent phases of COVID-19. The samples were drawn from two sources: the first 160 participants of the ongoing ImmuneRACE study, and over 950 subjects contributed by 6 global collaborators. Subjects who had been exposed to COVID-19, were actively infected with it, or had recovered from it provided the deeply sampled blood TCRbeta repertoires that made up the dataset. HLA class I and class II types, where available, came from metadata supplied by the sample provider rather than from assay-based typing. The material from the prospective study consisted of cDNA or gDNA derived from T cells, B-cell-depleted T cells, or PBMCs. Sample metadata almost always included a de-identified subject ID, COVID-19 status, age in years and sex. The repertoires were released in a freely available public database intended as a resource for research on the immune response to SARS-CoV-2.

TCRbeta CDR3 regions were amplified from genomic DNA by means of the immunoSEQ Assay, a bias-controlled multiplex PCR. The original pipeline was this. The number of nucleated cells in each sample was estimated by amplification of reference gene primers within the assay. Sequence reads were collapsed and filtered to measure the absolute abundance of every unique TCRbeta CDR3 rearrangement. For each sample, productive Simpson clonality was calculated as the square root of Simpson's diversity index across productive rearrangements. TCRdb stores this immuneACCESS table with in-frame sequences only. Part of the clones is absent; in the studies checked, under half of the shortfall reflects unresolved V genes, and no reason is known for the rest. That table is the source of V, J and clone size, and D and trimming were worked out from the DNA. Recorded for this sample are around 270,000 clones; under 85% of them occurred a single time. In total, the top ten clones hold 0.85% to 0.9% of the sample.

Findings and caveats that apply to the study as a whole: The quantity of clinical and demographic metadata differed by source and by participant and was supplied without curation.

The cysteine opens and the phenylalanine closes a CDR3 of 14 amino acids. This entry keeps only the CDR3 DNA: 42 bases, framed from base 1. V is cut by 4 bases and J by 4 bases, and the space between the germline ends is 13 bases. Via the germline V gene (reference sequence), CDR1 is SGHNT and CDR2 YYREEE. At one collaborating source in Seattle, patients were enrolled during active infection and were followed longitudinally through the course of disease. Whole blood was collected in K2EDTA tubes by collaborating institutions according to the institutions' own protocols. For TCRbeta analysis, collaborator samples were shipped as frozen whole blood, as isolated PBMCs, or as DNA extracted from either sample type. Of note for this clone: Its antigen remains unidentified. Base qualities are missing; no much larger clone stands one base away.

Material: peripheral blood. The sequence joins TRBV5-4 to TRBJ2-3; TRBD2 could be the D gene, as 6 bases match. The origin of this receptor is a human donor with COVID-19, enrolled during active disease. The donor label of this sample is uncertain. In nucleotides, the sequence is TGTGCCAGCAGCCTGGGCGCGGGATCAGATACGCAGTATTTT. Translated, this gives CASSLGAGSDTQYF.